This TCR beta chain was identified in a study of OX40 agonist ivuxolimab in advanced cancers. Study summary: Intravenous ivuxolimab at 0.01 to 10 mg/kg was given to patients every 2 weeks. Previous treatment with anti-PD-1, anti-PD-L1 or anti-CTLA-4 therapy was allowed; over 35% had received some.

About this clone: Its antigen is unknown.

General study findings and limits: Also present in some nonresponders was a low level of normalized T-cell clonal expansion. The study found that CD8+ T cells averaged more expanded clones than CD4+.

Sequencing used immunoSEQ multiplex PCR; TCRdb keeps in-frame clones, though not all of them. This table holds under 90,000 clones, about 86% found once. This TCR came from an adult with an advanced solid tumor such as melanoma, head and neck, liver or kidney cancer. The specimen comprised CD4+ or CD8+ T cells sorted from blood, sampled in a trial of the OX40 agonist ivuxolimab.

CDR3 in DNA: TGTGCCATTAGGACAGAGCCGATGAACACTGAAGCTTTCTTT. Amino acid sequence: CAIRTEPMNTEAFF. The V and J genes are TRBV10-3 and TRBJ1-1; TRBD1 is a possible D gene (6 bases). From germline, CDR1 is ENHRY and CDR2 SYGVKD. This CDR3 region has 14 residues. V was clipped by 9 bases and J by 0 bases, with 14 bases between them.